The T cell receptor (beta chain) described here comes from a study of shared clonotypes between healthy human individuals. Study as a whole: Each donor had three CD4 naive, three CD4 memory, two CD8 naive and one CD8 memory plate. Study conclusions and caveats: Donors were few, which limited the genetic and exposure-history diversity represented. A reduction in generation probabilities was seen for non-shared clonotypes relative to those shared by all four donors.

TCRdb's copy holds only in-frame clones and misses some; the assay was immunoSEQ multiplex PCR. This table has roughly 2,300,000 clones, about nine tenths appearing once. Of note for this clone: Its specificity is unknown.

Trimming removed 1 base from V and 4 bases from J, with 14 bases in between. This CDR3 spans 15 amino acids. Germline V CDR1 and CDR2: GTSNPN, SVGIG (reference sequence). The V and J genes are TRBV30 and TRBJ1-3, with a possible D match to TRBD1 (5 bases). Sample: naive CD4+ T cells from PBMCs. The subset: CD45RA+ positively selected. This clonotype was sampled from a man between 18 and 35 years old in good health. Some clones in this sample may be carry-over from other donors' samples. CDR3 in DNA: TGTGCCTGGAGTGACAAGGGACTTGGGGGAAACACCATATATTTT. This sequence encodes CAWSDKGLGGNTIYF.